A single sample is the source of the 22 T cell receptor beta chains below, sequenced in a study of T-cell reconstitution after alpha-beta-depleted transplantation in children. Preparation of the TCRbeta library used unique molecular identifiers. TCRdb reprocessed the PCR reads via MiXCR and lists one record per CDR3 protein. The table lists about 420,000 distinct CDR3 sequences, roughly 15% of them singletons. This sample comprised PBMCs, mostly from graft donor cells, obtained 360 days after TCRalphabeta/CD19-depleted stem cell transplant. The receptors derive from a boy younger than two who had a stem cell transplant for Wiskott-Aldrich syndrome, so the T cells may come from the graft donor.

This clonotype was recorded a few times. This chain connects TRBV10-3 to TRBJ2-2; the match to TRBD2 covers 11 bases. CDR3 length equals 16 residues. V lost 7 bases, J lost 5 bases, and 9 bases stayed unmatched. Germline lookup yields CDR1 ENHRY and CDR2 SYGVKD. The CDR3 protein is CAITPTLAGVTGELFF. CDR3 nucleotide sequence: TGTGCCATCACTCCCACACTAGCGGGAGTAACCGGGGAGCTGTTTTTT.

In this sample, this clonotype turned up a few times. A junction boundary mismatches the germline segment, possibly from a read error. The rearrangement links TRBV3-1 to TRBJ2-7, with 8 bases lining up with TRBD2. Looked up from germline, CDR1 is LGHDT and CDR2 is YNNKEL (reference sequence). CDR3 length: 14 residues. The CDR3 nucleotides are TGTGCCAGCAGCAAAGAAAGCGGGAGTTACGAGCAGTACTTC. Amino acids: CASSKESGSYEQYF.

In its sample, this clonotype was seen a few times. This rearrangement joins TRBV12-3 or TRBV12-4 to TRBJ2-2, with 8 bases fitting TRBD1. The CDR3 has 17 residues. With V trimmed by 5 bases and J by 0 bases, 8 bases remained unmatched. The CDR3 reads CASSPRGTGPNTGELFF. The CDR3 DNA is TGTGCCAGCAGTCCCAGGGGGACAGGACCGAACACCGGGGAGCTGTTTTTT.

This clonotype has a handful of counts. The chain uses TRBV20-1 and TRBJ2-3, with 7 bases fitting TRBD1. V lost 3 bases, J lost 6 bases, and 0 bases stayed unmatched. The CDR3 covers 11 residues. Germline CDR1 DFQATT, CDR2 SNEGSKA (reference sequence). The CDR3 DNA reads TGCAGTGCTAGGGACAGGGATACGCAGTATTTT. Protein product: CSARDRDTQYF.

The rearrangement joins TRBV5-5 to TRBJ2-5; D is perhaps TRBD2 (6 bases). This CDR3 comprises 16 residues. CDR1 and CDR2 (germline): SGHKS, YYEKEE (reference sequence). Trimming cost V 3 bases and J 2 bases, with 17 bases left between them. The CDR3 loop is CASSSYRPGLQETQYF. The CDR3 coding sequence is TGTGCCAGCAGCTCCTACCGCCCGGGACTTCAAGAGACCCAGTACTTC.

At least ten counts were recorded for this clonotype. The chain uses TRBV3-1 and TRBJ2-7, with D unclear. The CDR3 is 11 amino acids. V was cut by 2 bases and J by 1 base, with 0 bases left in between. In germline, CDR1 is LGHDT, CDR2 YNNKEL (reference sequence). The CDR3 DNA sequence: TGTGCCAGCAGCCAATCCTACGAGCAGTACTTC. Residues: CASSQSYEQYF.

The chain couples TRBV3-1 to TRBJ1-1, with a possible D match to TRBD1 (5 bases). The V gene's germline CDR1 is LGHDT and CDR2 YNNKEL (reference sequence). The CDR3 consists of 14 residues. V was shortened by 1 base and J by 0 bases, with 6 bases between the two germline ends. The CDR3 protein is CASSQGGVNTEAFF. The DNA for the CDR3 is TGTGCCAGCAGCCAAGGAGGGGTGAACACTGAAGCTTTCTTT.

The V gene is TRBV7-2, the J gene TRBJ2-4; a possible D gene is TRBD2 (5 bases). The CDR3 sequence is 14 residues long. V lost 0 bases, J lost 12 bases, and 15 bases lay in between. Germline V lookup: CDR1 SGHTA, CDR2 FQGNSA. The CDR3 sequence is CASSLADSVAGQYF. The CDR3 coding sequence is TGTGCCAGCAGCTTAGCTGACTCGGTTGCGGGTCAGTACTTC.

This clonotype was found a few times. The rearrangement joins TRBV5-1 to TRBJ2-1; 8 nucleotides agree with TRBD1. Per the germline V gene, CDR1 is SGHRS and CDR2 is YFSETQ. The CDR3 sequence is 15 residues long. V shed 3 bases and J 7 bases; nucleotides not matched to a gene: 9. This chain's CDR3 is CASSSLDRAANEQFF. The CDR3 region has the DNA TGCGCCAGCAGCTCGCTGGACAGGGCCGCGAATGAGCAGTTCTTC.

This clonotype was recorded a few times. The chain couples TRBV3-1 to TRBJ2-3; 7 bases match TRBD2. Trimming cost V 2 bases and J 0 bases; bases outside gene matches: 5. CDR1 is LGHDT and CDR2 is YNNKEL in the germline V gene (reference sequence). The CDR3 has 16 amino acids. CDR3 amino acids: CASSQYSGFSTDTQYF. DNA for the CDR3: TGTGCCAGCAGCCAATATAGCGGGTTTAGCACAGATACGCAGTATTTT.

This chain links TRBV11-1 with TRBJ2-2; 7 bases are a match to TRBD2. After removal of 4 bases from V and 2 bases from J, the junction contained 19 bases not matched to a gene. Germline CDR1 reads SGHAT; CDR2 reads FQDESV (reference sequence). This CDR3 contains 20 residues. The CDR3 here is CASSSPWTRGLSANTGELFF. The CDR3 DNA reads as TGTGCCAGCAGCTCTCCTTGGACTAGAGGGCTATCGGCTAACACCGGGGAGCTGTTTTTT.

This chain links TRBV7-9 with TRBJ2-5; the match to TRBD1 covers 7 bases. The CDR3 runs 15 residues. J gave up 4 bases and V 5 bases, and 10 bases lay outside the gene matches. The germline V gene has CDR1 SEHNR and CDR2 FQNEAQ (reference sequence). DNA of the CDR3: TGTGCCAGCAGCAGTAAGACAGGGAGTAGAGAGACCCAGTACTTC. Its translation is CASSSKTGSRETQYF.

There are a few counts of this clonotype. This CDR3 is CSVEVGHYSYEQYF. As DNA, the CDR3 is TGCAGCGTTGAAGTGGGACATTACTCCTACGAGCAGTACTTC. The chain combines TRBV29-1 with TRBJ2-7, with a tentative D call TRBD1 (6 bases). V lost 1 base and J 0 bases, leaving 10 bases between the germline ends. The CDR3 has 14 residues. Germline CDR1 SQVTM, CDR2 ANQGSEA.

This clonotype was detected only once. The chain employs TRBV29-1 and TRBJ2-3; 9 nucleotides agree with TRBD1. Germline V gene lookup returns CDR1 SQVTM and CDR2 ANQGSEA. The CDR3 consists of 14 residues. V trimming: 6 bases; J trimming: 1 base; junction bases outside the gene matches: 5. CDR3 sequence: CSVTQGARTDTQYF. CDR3 nucleotide sequence: TGCAGCGTGACACAGGGGGCCCGCACAGATACGCAGTATTTT.

The rearrangement uses TRBV7-2 and TRBJ2-7, with 7 bases matching TRBD1. The CDR3 spans 15 residues. Germline V CDR1 and CDR2: SGHTA, FQGNSA. V shed 3 bases and J 0 bases; nucleotides not matched to a gene: 5. CDR3 DNA: TGTGCCAGCAGCTTGGGACAGCCAAACTCCTACGAGCAGTACTTC. This sequence encodes CASSLGQPNSYEQYF. Looking up the rest from reference TRBV7-2 and TRBJ2-7 gives the full variable domain: GAGVSQSPSNKVTEKGKDVELRCDPISGHTALYWYRQSLGQGLEFLIYFQGNSAPDKSGLPSDRFSAERTGGSVSTLTIQRTQQEDSAVYLCASSLGQPNSYEQYFGPGTRLTVT.

This chain links TRBV6-5 with TRBJ2-1; the D gene is possibly TRBD1 (6 bases). Germline V gene lookup returns CDR1 MNHEY and CDR2 SVGAGI. V lost 2 bases to trimming and J lost 4 bases, with 9 bases between them. The CDR3 loop spans 14 amino acids. The CDR3 DNA sequence: TGTGCCAGCAGTTACGGACAGACGTACAATGAGCAGTTCTTC. Protein: CASSYGQTYNEQFF.

This clonotype was counted a few times. CDR3: CASSVRGGGHHSYEQYF. In nucleotides, the CDR3 is TGTGCCAGCAGCGTAAGGGGAGGGGGACACCACTCCTACGAGCAGTACTTC. The gene calls are TRBV9 and TRBJ2-7; D possibly corresponds to TRBD2 (7 bases). From germline, CDR1 is SGDLS and CDR2 YYNGEE. There are 17 residues in the CDR3. Trimming took off 1 base at V and 0 bases at J, with 17 bases between the two ends.

J is TRBJ2-2 and V is TRBV20-1; D remains unclear. The germline V gene encodes CDR1 DFQATT and CDR2 SNEGSKA (reference sequence). The CDR3 is made up of 11 amino acids. Trimming removed 4 bases from V and 4 bases from J, with 4 bases in between. CDR3 bases: TGCAGTGCTATGCGCACCGGGGAGCTGTTTTTT. Its translation: CSAMRTGELFF.

The rearrangement uses TRBV12-3 or TRBV12-4 and TRBJ2-3; 8 nucleotides agree with TRBD1. Losses at the gene ends were 6 bases for V and 2 bases for J; bases not matched to a gene: 7. The CDR3 length is 15 residues. The CDR3 is CASRGRGLSTDTQYF. In DNA form, the CDR3 reads TGTGCCAGCAGGGGCAGGGGGCTGTCCACAGATACGCAGTATTTT.

This clonotype was detected a few times. J is TRBJ2-7 and V is TRBV5-1, with 9 nucleotides matching TRBD1. V dropped 4 bases and J dropped 3; count of bases not matched to a gene: 14. The CDR3 covers 17 residues. Germline-derived CDR1 and CDR2 are SGHRS and YFSETQ. Here the CDR3 DNA reads TGCGCCAGCAGCGTGAGGCCCTTGGACAGGGGAATCTACGAGCAGTACTTC. As protein: CASSVRPLDRGIYEQYF.

The table lists this clonotype with a few counts. The CDR3 region has the DNA TGTGCCAGCAGCTTACCTCTAGCGGGGGGGCGAGGCCTTTACAATGAGCAGTTCTTC. This translates into CASSLPLAGGRGLYNEQFF. V gene TRBV11-2 combines with J gene TRBJ2-1, with 12 bases aligning to TRBD2. Looked up from germline, CDR1 is SGHAT and CDR2 is FQNNGV. The V segment lost 2 bases and the J segment 4 bases; nucleotides outside the gene matches: 12. This CDR3 is built from 19 residues.

This clonotype was found many times. The CDR3 DNA is TGTGCCAGCAGCTTATCGGGGCCGGGTGGAGAGACCCAGTACTTC. Encoded protein: CASSLSGPGGETQYF. This sequence joins TRBV13 and TRBJ2-5; D assignment may be TRBD1 or TRBD2 (5 bases each). The CDR3 runs 15 residues. Germline lookup yields CDR1 PRHDT and CDR2 FYEKMQ (reference sequence). V lost 2 bases, J lost 4 bases, and 14 bases lay in between.